This T cell receptor beta chain was identified in a study of follicular helper T cells after annual influenza vaccination. The wider study: Across the 2013-2014, 2014-2015 and 2015-2016 vaccination seasons, some subjects were resampled.

Unmatched junction bases numbered 9, after V lost 6 bases and J lost 7 bases. This CDR3 has 15 amino acids. In germline, CDR1 is MNHEY, CDR2 SVGAGI. TCRdb's table, derived via immunoSEQ multiplex PCR, lists solely in-frame clones and lacks some. The sample gives 28,000 or so clones, approximately 80% of which show up once; about 1.2% is in the top ten. Noted time point: 2014-2015 season, pre-vaccination. This chain connects TRBV6-5 to TRBJ1-5; 10 bases align to TRBD1. The clonotype comes from an adult who received the influenza vaccine. The sample was CXCR5+ CD38- circulating T follicular helper cells from blood, taken on the day of influenza vaccination. Subset: circulating Tfh, non-naive CD4+CXCR5+PD-1+ (ICOS+CD38+ or ICOS-CD38-). CDR3 DNA sequence: TGTGCCAGCAGCACCTTAAGGGACAGGGGACAGCCCCAGCATTTT. Amino acid sequence: CASSTLRDRGQPQHF.